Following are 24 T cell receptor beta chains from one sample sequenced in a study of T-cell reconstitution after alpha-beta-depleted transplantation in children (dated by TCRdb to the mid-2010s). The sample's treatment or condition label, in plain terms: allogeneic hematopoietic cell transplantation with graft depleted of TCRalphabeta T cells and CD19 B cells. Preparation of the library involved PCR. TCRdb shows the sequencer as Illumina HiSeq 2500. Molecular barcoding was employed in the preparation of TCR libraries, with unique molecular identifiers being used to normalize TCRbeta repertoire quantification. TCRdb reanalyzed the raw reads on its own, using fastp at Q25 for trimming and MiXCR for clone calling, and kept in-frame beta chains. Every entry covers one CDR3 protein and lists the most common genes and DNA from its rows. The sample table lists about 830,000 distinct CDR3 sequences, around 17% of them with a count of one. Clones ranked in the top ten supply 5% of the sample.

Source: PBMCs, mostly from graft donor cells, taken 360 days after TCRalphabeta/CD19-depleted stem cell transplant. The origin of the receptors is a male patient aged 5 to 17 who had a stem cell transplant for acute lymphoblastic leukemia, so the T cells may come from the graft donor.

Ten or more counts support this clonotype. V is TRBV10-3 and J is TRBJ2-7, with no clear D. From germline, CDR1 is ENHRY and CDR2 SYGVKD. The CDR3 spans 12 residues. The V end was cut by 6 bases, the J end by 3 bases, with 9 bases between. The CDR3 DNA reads TGTGCCATCAGCCATTCTGTCTACGAGCAGTACTTC. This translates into CAISHSVYEQYF.

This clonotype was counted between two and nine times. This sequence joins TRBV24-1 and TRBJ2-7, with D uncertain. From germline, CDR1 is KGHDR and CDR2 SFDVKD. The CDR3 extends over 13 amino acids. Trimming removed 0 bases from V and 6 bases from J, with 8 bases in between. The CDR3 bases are TGTGCCACCAGTGATTTGCACAAGGGCGAGCAGTACTTC. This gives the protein CATSDLHKGEQYF.

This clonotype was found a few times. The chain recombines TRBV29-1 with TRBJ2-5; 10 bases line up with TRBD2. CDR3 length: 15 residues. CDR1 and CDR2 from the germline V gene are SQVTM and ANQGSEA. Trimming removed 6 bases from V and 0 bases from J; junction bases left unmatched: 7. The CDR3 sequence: CSVLPLAGYQETQYF. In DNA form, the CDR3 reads TGCAGCGTCCTCCCACTAGCGGGGTACCAAGAGACCCAGTACTTC. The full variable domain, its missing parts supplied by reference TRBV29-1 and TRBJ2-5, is SAVISQKPSRDICQRGTSLTIQCQVDSQVTMMFWYRQQPGQSLTLIATANQGSEATYESGFVIDKFPISRPNLTFSTLTVSNMSPEDSSIYLCSVLPLAGYQETQYFGPGTRLLVL.

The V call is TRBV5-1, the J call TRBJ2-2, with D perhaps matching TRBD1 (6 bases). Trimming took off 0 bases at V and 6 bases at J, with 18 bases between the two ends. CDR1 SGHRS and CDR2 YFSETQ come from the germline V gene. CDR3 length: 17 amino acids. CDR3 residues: CASSLADRQRSSGELFF. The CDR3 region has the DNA TGCGCCAGCAGCTTGGCCGACAGGCAACGTTCCTCCGGGGAGCTGTTTTTT.

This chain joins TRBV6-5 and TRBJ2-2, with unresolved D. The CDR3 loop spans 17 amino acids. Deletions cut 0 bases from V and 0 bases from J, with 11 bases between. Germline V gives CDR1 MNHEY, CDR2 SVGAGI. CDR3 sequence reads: CASSYSGLSTNTGELFF. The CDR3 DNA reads TGTGCCAGCAGTTACTCGGGTTTATCCACGAACACCGGGGAGCTGTTTTTT.

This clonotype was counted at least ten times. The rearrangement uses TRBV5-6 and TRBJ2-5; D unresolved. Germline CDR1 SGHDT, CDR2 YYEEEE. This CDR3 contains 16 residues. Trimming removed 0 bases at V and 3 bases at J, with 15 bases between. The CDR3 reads CASSLGRNNFKETQYF. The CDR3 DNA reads TGTGCCAGCAGCTTGGGTCGGAATAATTTTAAAGAGACCCAGTACTTC.

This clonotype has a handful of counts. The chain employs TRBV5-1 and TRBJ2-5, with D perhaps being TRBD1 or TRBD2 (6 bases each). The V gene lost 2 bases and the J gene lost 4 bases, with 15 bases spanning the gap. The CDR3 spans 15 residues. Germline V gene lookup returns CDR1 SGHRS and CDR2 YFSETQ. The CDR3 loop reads CASSFEGGVGETQYF. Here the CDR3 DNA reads TGCGCCAGCAGCTTTGAGGGGGGCGTAGGAGAGACCCAGTACTTC. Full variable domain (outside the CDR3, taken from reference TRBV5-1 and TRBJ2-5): KAGVTQTPRYLIKTRGQQVTLSCSPISGHRSVSWYQQTPGQGLQFLFEYFSETQRNKGNFPGRFSGRQFSNSRSEMNVSTLELGDSALYLCASSFEGGVGETQYFGPGTRLLVL.

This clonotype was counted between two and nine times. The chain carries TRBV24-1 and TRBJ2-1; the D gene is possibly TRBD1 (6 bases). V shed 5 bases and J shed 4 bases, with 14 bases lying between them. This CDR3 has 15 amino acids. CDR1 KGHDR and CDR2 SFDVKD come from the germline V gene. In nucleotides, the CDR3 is TGTGCCACCAGTGGCACCGGGACACCTTACAATGAGCAGTTCTTC. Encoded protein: CATSGTGTPYNEQFF.

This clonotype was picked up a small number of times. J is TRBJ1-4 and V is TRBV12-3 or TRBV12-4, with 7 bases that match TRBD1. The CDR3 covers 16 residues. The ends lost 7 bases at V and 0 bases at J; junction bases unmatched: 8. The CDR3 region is CASTWGGGPTNEKLFF. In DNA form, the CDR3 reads TGTGCCAGCACCTGGGGAGGGGGCCCAACTAATGAAAAACTGTTTTTT.

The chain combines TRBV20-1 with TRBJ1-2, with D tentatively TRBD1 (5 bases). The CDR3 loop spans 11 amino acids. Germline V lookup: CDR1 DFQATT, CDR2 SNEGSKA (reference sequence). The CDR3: CRGVTGYGYTF. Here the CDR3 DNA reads TGCAGGGGCGTAACAGGCTATGGCTACACCTTC.

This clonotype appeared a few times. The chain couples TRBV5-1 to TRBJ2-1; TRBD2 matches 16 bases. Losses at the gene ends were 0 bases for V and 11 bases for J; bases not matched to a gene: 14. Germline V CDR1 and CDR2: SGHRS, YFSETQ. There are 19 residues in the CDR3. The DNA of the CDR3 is TGCGCCAGCAGCTTGGCCCGAGCAGGGGGGACTAGCGGGAGGGTTCAGCAGTTCTTC. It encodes CASSLARAGGTSGRVQQFF.

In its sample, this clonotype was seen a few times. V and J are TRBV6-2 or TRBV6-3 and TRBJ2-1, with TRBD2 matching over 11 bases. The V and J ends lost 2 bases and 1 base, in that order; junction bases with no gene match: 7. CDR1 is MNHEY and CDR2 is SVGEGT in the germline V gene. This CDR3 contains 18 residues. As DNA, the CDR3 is TGTGCCAGCAGTTACCACGGACTAGCGGGTTTTTCCTACAATGAGCAGTTCTTC. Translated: CASSYHGLAGFSYNEQFF.

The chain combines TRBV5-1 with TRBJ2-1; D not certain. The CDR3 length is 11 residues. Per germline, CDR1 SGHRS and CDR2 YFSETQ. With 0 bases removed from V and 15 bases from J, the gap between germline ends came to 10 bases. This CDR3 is CASSLGVRAFF. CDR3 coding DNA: TGCGCCAGCAGCTTGGGGGTCCGTGCGTTCTTC. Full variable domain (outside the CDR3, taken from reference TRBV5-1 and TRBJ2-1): KAGVTQTPRYLIKTRGQQVTLSCSPISGHRSVSWYQQTPGQGLQFLFEYFSETQRNKGNFPGRFSGRQFSNSRSEMNVSTLELGDSALYLCASSLGVRAFFGPGTRLTVL.

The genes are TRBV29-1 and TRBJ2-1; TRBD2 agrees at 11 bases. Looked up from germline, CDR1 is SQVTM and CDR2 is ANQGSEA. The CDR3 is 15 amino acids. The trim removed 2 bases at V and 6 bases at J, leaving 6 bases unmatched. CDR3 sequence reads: CSVERGTSGSNEQFF. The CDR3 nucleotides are TGCAGCGTTGAAAGGGGTACTAGCGGGAGCAATGAGCAGTTCTTC.

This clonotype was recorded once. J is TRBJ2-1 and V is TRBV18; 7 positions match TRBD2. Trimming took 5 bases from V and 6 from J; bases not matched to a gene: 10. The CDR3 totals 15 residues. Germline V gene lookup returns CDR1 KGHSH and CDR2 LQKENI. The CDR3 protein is CASSTLVWGGNEQFF. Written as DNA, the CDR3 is TGTGCCAGCTCAACCCTCGTCTGGGGGGGCAATGAGCAGTTCTTC. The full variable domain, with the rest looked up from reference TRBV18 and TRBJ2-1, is NAGVMQNPRHLVRRRGQEARLRCSPMKGHSHVYWYRQLPEEGLKFMVYLQKENIIDESGMPKERFSAEFPKEGPSILRIQQVVRGDSAAYFCASSTLVWGGNEQFFGPGTRLTVL.

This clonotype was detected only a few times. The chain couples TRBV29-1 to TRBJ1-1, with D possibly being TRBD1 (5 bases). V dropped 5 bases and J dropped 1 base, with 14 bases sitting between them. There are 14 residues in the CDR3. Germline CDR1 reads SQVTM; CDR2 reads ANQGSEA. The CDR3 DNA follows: TGCAGCGTTCTAAAACAGGCGGCGAACACTGAAGCTTTCTTT. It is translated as CSVLKQAANTEAFF.

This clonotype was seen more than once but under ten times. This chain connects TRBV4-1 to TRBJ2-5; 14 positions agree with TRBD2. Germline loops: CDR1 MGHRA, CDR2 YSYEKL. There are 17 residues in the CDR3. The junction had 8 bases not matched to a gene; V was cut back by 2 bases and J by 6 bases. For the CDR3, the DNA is TGCGCCAGCAGCCAACCCCTGACTAGCGGGAGGGCGAAGACCCAGTACTTC. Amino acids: CASSQPLTSGRAKTQYF.

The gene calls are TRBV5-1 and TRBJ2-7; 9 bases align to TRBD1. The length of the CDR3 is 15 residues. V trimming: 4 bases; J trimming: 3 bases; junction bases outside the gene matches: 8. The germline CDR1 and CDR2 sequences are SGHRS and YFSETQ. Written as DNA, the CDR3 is TGCGCCAGCAGCCCGAGGGACAGGGCCAACTACGAGCAGTACTTC. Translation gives CASSPRDRANYEQYF.

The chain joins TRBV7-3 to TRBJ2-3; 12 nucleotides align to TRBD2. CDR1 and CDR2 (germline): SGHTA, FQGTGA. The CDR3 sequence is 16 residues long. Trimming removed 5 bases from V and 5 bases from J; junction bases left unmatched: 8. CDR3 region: CASSVASGRAGDTQYF. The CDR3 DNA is TGTGCCAGCAGCGTAGCTAGCGGGAGGGCCGGAGATACGCAGTATTTT.

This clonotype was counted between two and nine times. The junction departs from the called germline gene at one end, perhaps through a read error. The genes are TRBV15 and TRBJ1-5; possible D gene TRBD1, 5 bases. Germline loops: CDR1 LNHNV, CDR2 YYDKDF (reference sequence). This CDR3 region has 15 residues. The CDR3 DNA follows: TGTGCCACCAGCGGAGACAGAGCTAGCAATCAGCCCCAGCATTTT. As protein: CATSGDRASNQPQHF.

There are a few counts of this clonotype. Here the CDR3 reads CASSQGGTAFAEYF. The DNA for the CDR3 is TGTGCCAGCAGCCAAGGCGGGACGGCTTTCGCGGAGTACTTC. This chain joins TRBV3-1 and TRBJ2-7; D is perhaps TRBD2 (6 bases). The CDR3 is 14 amino acids. V was shortened by 1 base and J by 11 bases, with 18 bases between the two germline ends. Germline assignment: CDR1 LGHDT and CDR2 YNNKEL (reference sequence).

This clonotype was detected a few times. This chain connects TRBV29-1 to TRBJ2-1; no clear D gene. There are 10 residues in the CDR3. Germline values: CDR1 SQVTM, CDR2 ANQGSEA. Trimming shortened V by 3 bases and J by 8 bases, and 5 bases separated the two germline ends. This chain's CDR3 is CSVDRDEQFF. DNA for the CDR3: TGCAGCGTTGATCGTGATGAGCAGTTCTTC.

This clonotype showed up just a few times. CDR3 DNA: TGTGCCAGCAGTTACGGTCTAGCCCACTACAATGAGCAGTTCTTC. Its translation: CASSYGLAHYNEQFF. This rearrangement joins TRBV6-5 to TRBJ2-1, with D tentatively TRBD2 (5 bases). Trimming cost V 2 bases and J 3 bases, with 11 bases left between them. The germline gives CDR1 MNHEY, CDR2 SVGAGI. There are 15 residues in the CDR3.

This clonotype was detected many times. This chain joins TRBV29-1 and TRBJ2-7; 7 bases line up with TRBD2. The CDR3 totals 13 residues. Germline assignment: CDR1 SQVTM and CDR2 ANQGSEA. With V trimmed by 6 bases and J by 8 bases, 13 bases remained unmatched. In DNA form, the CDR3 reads TGCAGCGTCGAAACCGGGACTACGATTAAGCAGTACTTC. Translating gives CSVETGTTIKQYF.